The 9 T cell receptor beta chains in this list originate from one sample, sequenced in a study of T cells in Graves' hyperthyroidism and ophthalmopathy. What was amplified from RNA transcripts were TCR beta CDR3 regions. Initially, a first-round RT-PCR of the TCR CDR3 employed the HTBI primer set. From the multiplex PCR reads, TCRdb called clonotypes with MiXCR, one entry per CDR3 protein. The table records nearly 750,000 distinct CDR3 sequences, over 35% of them present only once. Sequenced input: blood. Receptors originate from a middle-aged woman with Graves' hyperthyroidism.

This chain uses TRBV5-8 with TRBJ2-2; D might be TRBD1 (6 bases). Germline CDR1 and CDR2: SGHTS and YDEGEE. V lost 1 base and J lost 4, with 14 bases in between. The CDR3 covers 16 residues. The CDR3 spells CASSLFQGQSTGELFF. For the CDR3, the DNA is TGTGCCAGCAGCTTGTTTCAGGGGCAAAGCACCGGGGAGCTGTTTTTT. The variable domain in full, completed from reference TRBV5-8 and TRBJ2-2, reads EAGVTQSPTHLIKTRGQQATLRCSPISGHTSVYWYQQALGLGLQFLLWYDEGEERNRGNFPPRFSGRQFPNYSSELNVNALELEDSALYLCASSLFQGQSTGELFFGEGSRLTVL.

Details on this clonotype: One junction end does not reproduce the germline sequence, and a read error may be involved. The J gene is TRBJ2-6, the V gene TRBV6-5; no clear D. CDR3 length equals 17 residues. Germline values: CDR1 MNHEY, CDR2 SVGAGI. CDR3 region: CAISYLPGAAGANVLTF. In DNA, the CDR3 is TGTGCCATCAGTTACCTACCCGGCGCCGCTGGGGCCAACGTCCTGACTTTC.

There are many counts of this clonotype. The chain recombines TRBV7-8 with TRBJ2-7, with a tentative D call TRBD2 (7 bases). In germline, CDR1 is SGHVS, CDR2 FQNEAQ. With 3 bases removed from V and 7 bases from J, the gap between germline ends came to 16 bases. The CDR3 sequence is 14 residues long. CDR3 protein: CASSFGGRPEEQYF. CDR3 nucleotide sequence: TGTGCCAGCAGCTTCGGGGGGCGGCCGGAAGAGCAGTACTTC.

This clonotype has a count of ten or more. The junction does not match germline at one end; this may be a read error. The chain carries TRBV7-7 and TRBJ2-5, with 7 bases aligning to TRBD1. Looked up from germline, CDR1 is SSHAT and CDR2 is FNYEAQ (reference sequence). The CDR3 totals 16 residues. CDR3 nucleotides: TGTGCTAGCAGCTCCGGGACAGCCTCCCCGTTGGAGACCCAGTACTTC. This translates into CASSSGTASPLETQYF.

Turning to this clonotype: One base away lies a much larger clone, so this may be a sequencing read error. The V and J genes are TRBV12-3 or TRBV12-4 and TRBJ1-1; possible D gene TRBD1, 5 bases. The length of the CDR3 is 14 residues. CDR3 region: CAGSPARRVTEAFF. The CDR3 DNA follows: TGTGCCGGCAGTCCCGCCCGCAGGGTAACTGAAGCTTTCTTT.

This clonotype was seen many times. This chain uses TRBV6-6 with TRBJ1-3; TRBD1 aligns across 10 bases. CDR1 is MNHNY, CDR2 SVGAGI, per germline (reference sequence). V dropped 2 bases and J dropped 4; count of bases not matched to a gene: 2. This CDR3 spans 15 amino acids. CDR3 loop: CASSYGTGAGNTIYF. In DNA form, the CDR3 reads TGTGCCAGCAGTTACGGGACAGGGGCAGGAAACACCATATATTTT.

Of note for this clonotype: A read error may produce the germline difference seen at one junction end. The V and J genes are TRBV10-2 and TRBJ1-1; D is uncertain. This CDR3 region has 14 residues. CDR1 and CDR2 from the germline V gene are WSHSY and SAAADI. The CDR3 DNA reads as TGTGCCAGCAGTGCCTCCGGACCAGTCGCTGAAGCTTTCTTT. As protein: CASSASGPVAEAFF.

V and J are TRBV20-1 and TRBJ1-2; a possible D gene is TRBD1 (6 bases). The CDR3 has 17 residues. Trimming left V 4 bases short and J 5 bases short, with 26 bases between. Germline values: CDR1 DFQATT, CDR2 SNEGSKA (reference sequence). The CDR3 region has the DNA TGCAGTGCTAAGAGGGGGTCAGGCGGCAGGGGCCCTTATGGCTACACCTTC. Amino acid sequence: CSAKRGSGGRGPYGYTF.

This rearrangement joins TRBV6-5 to TRBJ1-2; D uncertain. The CDR3 spans 16 residues. Trimming shortened V by 3 bases and J by 4 bases, and 18 bases separated the two germline ends. CDR1 and CDR2 from the germline V gene are MNHEY and SVGAGI. CDR3 DNA: TGTGCCAGCAGTTATAAACGCTATCCGGCGGGCTATGGCTACACCTTC. This translates into CASSYKRYPAGYGYTF.